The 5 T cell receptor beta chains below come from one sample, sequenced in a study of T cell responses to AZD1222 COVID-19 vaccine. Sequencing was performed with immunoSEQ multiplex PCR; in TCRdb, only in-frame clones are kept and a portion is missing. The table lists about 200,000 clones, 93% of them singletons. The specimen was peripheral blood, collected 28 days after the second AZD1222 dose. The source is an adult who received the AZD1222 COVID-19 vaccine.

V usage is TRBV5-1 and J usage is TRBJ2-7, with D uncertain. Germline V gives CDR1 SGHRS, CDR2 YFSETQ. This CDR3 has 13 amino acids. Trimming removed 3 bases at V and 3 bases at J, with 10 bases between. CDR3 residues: CASSSYMDYEQYF. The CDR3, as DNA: TGCGCCAGCAGCTCCTACATGGACTACGAGCAGTACTTC.

The CDR3 DNA reads as TGTGCCAGCAGTTACTCCCCCCGGCGCACTGAAGCTTTCTTT. Protein product: CASSYSPRRTEAFF. The chain couples TRBV6-6 to TRBJ1-1; D gene ambiguous. V was clipped by 0 bases and J by 4 bases, with 9 bases between them. CDR3 length: 14 residues. Germline assignment: CDR1 MNHNY and CDR2 SVGAGI (reference sequence).

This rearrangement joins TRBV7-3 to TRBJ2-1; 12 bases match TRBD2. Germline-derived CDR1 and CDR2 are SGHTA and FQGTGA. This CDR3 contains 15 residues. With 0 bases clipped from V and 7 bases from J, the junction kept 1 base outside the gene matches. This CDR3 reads CASSLTGTSGNEQFF. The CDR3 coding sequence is TGTGCCAGCAGCTTAACGGGGACTAGCGGGAATGAGCAGTTCTTC.

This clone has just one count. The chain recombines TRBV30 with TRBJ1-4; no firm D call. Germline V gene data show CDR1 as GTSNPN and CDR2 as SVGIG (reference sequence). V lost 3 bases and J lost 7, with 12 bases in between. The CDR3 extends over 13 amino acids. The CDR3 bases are TGTGCCTGGAGAAGATCGACGGGTGAAAAACTGTTTTTT. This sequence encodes CAWRRSTGEKLFF. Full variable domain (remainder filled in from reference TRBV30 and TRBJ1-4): SQTIHQWPATLVQPVGSPLSLECTVEGTSNPNLYWYRQAAGRGLQLLFYSVGIGQISSEVPQNLSASRPQDRQFILSSKKLLLSDSGFYLCAWRRSTGEKLFFGSGTQLSVL.

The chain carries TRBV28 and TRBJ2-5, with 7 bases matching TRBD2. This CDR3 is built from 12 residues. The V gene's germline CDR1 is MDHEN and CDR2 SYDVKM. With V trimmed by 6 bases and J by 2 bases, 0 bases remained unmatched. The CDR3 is CASRAGQETQYF. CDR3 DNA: TGTGCCAGCAGAGCGGGACAAGAGACCCAGTACTTC.